Below, 15 T cell receptor beta chains from the same sample are listed, as sequenced in a study of T cell responses to AZD1222 COVID-19 vaccine. Repertoires were generated with immunoSEQ multiplex PCR, while TCRdb's copy carries only in-frame clones and drops some. Of about 160,000 clones listed, approximately 90% are singletons. The source was peripheral blood, collected on day 0 of AZD1222 vaccination. All receptors come from an adult in good health.

The V call is TRBV14, the J call TRBJ1-2, with 7 bases matching TRBD1. Losses at the gene ends were 1 base for V and 6 bases for J; bases not matched to a gene: 2. The CDR3 is 13 residues long. Germline loops: CDR1 SGHDN, CDR2 FVKESK. The CDR3 DNA reads as TGTGCCAGCAGCCAAGGACAGGGCCATGGCTACACCTTC. Its translation: CASSQGQGHGYTF.

V gene TRBV11-3 combines with J gene TRBJ2-2, with no clear D. Trimming stripped 3 bases from V and 3 bases from J, with 2 bases between. This CDR3 has 12 residues. Germline CDR1 reads SGHNT; CDR2 reads YENEEA. The CDR3 protein is CASSLHTGELFF. CDR3 coding DNA: TGTGCCAGCAGCTTGCACACCGGGGAGCTGTTTTTT.

V gene TRBV4-3 combines with J gene TRBJ1-5, with D possibly matching TRBD1 (6 bases). The CDR3 consists of 15 residues. Between the trimmed V and J ends, which lost 4 bases and 9 bases, there was a span of 19 bases. CDR1 and CDR2 from the germline V gene are LGHNA and YSLEER. This CDR3 is CASSPQGGWERPQHF. The CDR3 DNA sequence: TGCGCCAGCAGCCCCCAAGGGGGGTGGGAGCGGCCCCAGCATTTT.

This clone was recorded once. The chain links TRBV28 to TRBJ1-5; no clear D gene. Germline V gene lookup returns CDR1 MDHEN and CDR2 SYDVKM. The V and J ends lost 6 bases and 4 bases respectively, with 7 bases between them. The CDR3 loop spans 12 amino acids. CDR3 sequence reads: CASRNQNQPQHF. Here the CDR3 DNA reads TGTGCCAGCAGAAATCAAAATCAGCCCCAGCATTTT.

The CDR3 DNA is TGCGCCAGCAGCGATAAGACAGGAATCACTGAAGCTTTCTTT. Amino acid sequence: CASSDKTGITEAFF. The gene calls are TRBV5-1 and TRBJ1-1; D possibly corresponds to TRBD1 (6 bases). CDR3 length equals 14 residues. Trimming removed 4 bases at V and 4 bases at J, with 14 bases between. The germline CDR1 and CDR2 sequences are SGHRS and YFSETQ. The full variable domain, with the rest looked up from reference TRBV5-1 and TRBJ1-1, is KAGVTQTPRYLIKTRGQQVTLSCSPISGHRSVSWYQQTPGQGLQFLFEYFSETQRNKGNFPGRFSGRQFSNSRSEMNVSTLELGDSALYLCASSDKTGITEAFFGQGTRLTVV.

The DNA of the CDR3 is TGTGCCAGTATAGGGGGGGCCTCTCAGACCCAGTACTTC. Its protein is CASIGGASQTQYF. The genes are TRBV7-9 and TRBJ2-5, with D perhaps matching TRBD2 (7 bases). The CDR3 covers 13 residues. V shed 9 bases and J shed 6 bases, with 17 bases lying between them. CDR1 is SEHNR and CDR2 is FQNEAQ in the germline V gene (reference sequence).

The chain has TRBV9 and TRBJ2-1; D possibly matches TRBD1 or TRBD2 (6 bases each). CDR1 is SGDLS, CDR2 YYNGEE, per germline. Trimming removed 0 bases from V and 5 bases from J, with 21 bases in between. This CDR3 is built from 18 residues. CDR3 sequence (DNA): TGTGCCAGCAGCGTAGGAGGGGGGCTTGGTAGCGGTGACAATGAGCAGTTCTTC. Protein product: CASSVGGGLGSGDNEQFF.

The chain couples TRBV19 to TRBJ1-5, with a tentative D call TRBD1 (5 bases). This CDR3 spans 15 amino acids. V was cut by 2 bases and J by 9 bases, with 17 bases left in between. Germline CDR1 LNHDA, CDR2 SQIVND (reference sequence). The CDR3: CASSIRVGPEGPQHF. As DNA, the CDR3 is TGTGCCAGTAGTATACGGGTGGGGCCAGAAGGGCCCCAGCATTTT.

This sequence joins TRBV29-1 and TRBJ1-2; D not resolved. V lost 4 bases, J lost 6 bases, and 12 bases lay in between. The CDR3 is made up of 12 amino acids. Looked up from germline, CDR1 is SQVTM and CDR2 is ANQGSEA. CDR3 in amino acids: CSVVTHGDGYTF. Here the CDR3 DNA reads TGCAGCGTTGTCACACATGGGGATGGCTACACCTTC.

The chain recombines TRBV5-1 with TRBJ2-3; D not resolved. V lost 0 bases to trimming and J lost 8 bases, with 13 bases between them. CDR1 is SGHRS, CDR2 YFSETQ, per germline. The CDR3 is 14 residues long. This CDR3 reads CASSLAAEKRTQYF. CDR3 nucleotides: TGCGCCAGCAGCTTGGCGGCAGAGAAGCGTACGCAGTATTTT.

This clone was seen more than once but under ten times. The J gene is TRBJ2-7, the V gene TRBV19; 7 bases align to TRBD1. The V segment lost 5 bases and the J segment 3 bases; nucleotides outside the gene matches: 7. The CDR3 runs to 14 residues. The germline V gene has CDR1 LNHDA and CDR2 SQIVND (reference sequence). The CDR3 here is CASSSQTGSYEQYF. The CDR3 DNA follows: TGTGCCAGTAGTTCCCAGACAGGGAGCTACGAGCAGTACTTC.

In nucleotides, the CDR3 is TGTGCCAGCAGCGTAGAGAACGTTGGGCTAGCGGGAGGGGAGCAGTACTTC. Translating it yields CASSVENVGLAGGEQYF. The chain carries TRBV9 and TRBJ2-7, with 12 bases identical to TRBD2. CDR1 and CDR2 from the germline V gene are SGDLS and YYNGEE. This CDR3 has 17 amino acids. V lost 0 bases and J lost 7; bases outside the gene matches: 11.

This clone was seen a single time. This rearrangement joins TRBV24-1 to TRBJ2-1; 8 bases fit TRBD1. Per the germline V gene, CDR1 is KGHDR and CDR2 is SFDVKD. This CDR3 has 13 amino acids. V lost 6 bases and J lost 7; bases outside the gene matches: 4. CDR3 sequence reads: CATSRDRWNEQFF. The DNA for the CDR3 is TGTGCCACCAGTCGGGACAGGTGGAATGAGCAGTTCTTC.

The chain links TRBV9 to TRBJ2-1; TRBD2 matches at 8 bases. V dropped 6 bases and J dropped 4; count of bases not matched to a gene: 24. Per germline, CDR1 SGDLS and CDR2 YYNGEE. CDR3 length: 20 amino acids. CDR3: CASTITSRAGGVSGYNEQFF. For the CDR3, the DNA is TGTGCCAGCACCATAACCTCCCGGGCGGGGGGTGTATCGGGGTACAATGAGCAGTTCTTC.

The V and J genes are TRBV9 and TRBJ1-3; D is undetermined. This CDR3 contains 16 residues. Germline values: CDR1 SGDLS, CDR2 YYNGEE. V lost 0 bases and J 0 bases, leaving 10 bases between the germline ends. This CDR3 reads CASSVAVGISGNTIYF. DNA of the CDR3: TGTGCCAGCAGCGTAGCTGTAGGCATCTCTGGAAACACCATATATTTT.